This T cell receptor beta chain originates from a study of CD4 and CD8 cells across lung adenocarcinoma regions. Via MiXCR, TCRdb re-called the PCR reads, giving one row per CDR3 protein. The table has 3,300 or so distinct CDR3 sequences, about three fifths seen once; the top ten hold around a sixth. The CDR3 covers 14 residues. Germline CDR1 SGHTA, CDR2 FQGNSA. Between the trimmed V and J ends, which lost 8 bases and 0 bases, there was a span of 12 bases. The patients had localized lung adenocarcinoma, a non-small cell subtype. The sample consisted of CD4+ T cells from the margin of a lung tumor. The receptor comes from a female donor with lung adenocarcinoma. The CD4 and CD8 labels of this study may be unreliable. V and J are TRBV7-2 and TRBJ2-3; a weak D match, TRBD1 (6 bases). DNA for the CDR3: TGTGCCAGCTTCTTGCAGGGGAGCACAGATACGCAGTATTTT. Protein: CASFLQGSTDTQYF.